Below, 19 T cell receptor beta chains from the same sample are listed, as sequenced in a study of blood T cells in healthy people across ages. For the second PCR, which ran for about 7 to 11 cycles, a sample-barcoded 5' primer and a J-beta primer mix were used. TCRdb re-analysed the 5' RACE reads in MiXCR, keeping a single row per CDR3 protein. The sample lists around 1,000,000 distinct CDR3 sequences; 25% were seen once. The data were also submitted as part of a second study, on T cells of mothers and their children.

The sample comprised blood. The receptors here all came from a girl aged 2-10 years in good health.

The CDR3 loop reads CASSLGFDTDTQYF. For the CDR3, the DNA is TGTGCCAGCAGCTTAGGGTTCGACACAGATACGCAGTATTTT. The gene calls are TRBV7-2 and TRBJ2-3; no clear D. The length of the CDR3 is 14 residues. Trimming took off 1 base at V and 2 bases at J, with 7 bases between the two ends. Germline values: CDR1 SGHTA, CDR2 FQGNSA.

This clonotype was seen more than once but under ten times. V gene TRBV6-6 combines with J gene TRBJ1-1; 12 bases are a match to TRBD1. The V gene end was trimmed by 5 bases and the J gene end by 0 bases; junction bases not matched to a gene: 4. Germline V gives CDR1 MNHNY, CDR2 SVGAGI (reference sequence). This CDR3 spans 16 amino acids. CDR3 bases: TGTGCCAGCAGTGGGACAGGGGGCTTTTTGAACACTGAAGCTTTCTTT. It encodes CASSGTGGFLNTEAFF.

V is TRBV4-2 and J is TRBJ1-6; TRBD1 is a possible D gene (5 bases). Trimming pared 0 bases from V and 3 bases from J, leaving 18 bases between. Germline loops: CDR1 LGHNA, CDR2 YNFKEQ. The CDR3 loop spans 19 amino acids. CDR3 region: CASSQDRSVRGNYNSPLHF. In nucleotides, the CDR3 is TGTGCCAGCAGCCAAGATAGGTCGGTGCGGGGGAACTATAATTCACCCCTCCACTTT.

This clonotype was picked up a small number of times. CDR3 sequence (DNA): TGTGCCAGCCTCCAGGGTAACTATGGCTACACCTTC. As protein: CASLQGNYGYTF. The chain uses TRBV12-3 or TRBV12-4 and TRBJ1-2; a weak D match, TRBD1 (5 bases). The CDR3 contains 12 residues. The ends were cut back, 8 bases at V and 1 base at J, with 8 bases in the middle.

This clonotype was detected only a few times. The chain has TRBV7-2 and TRBJ2-7; 8 bases align to TRBD2. Germline V CDR1 and CDR2: SGHTA, FQGNSA. This CDR3 spans 16 amino acids. V was clipped by 4 bases and J by 2 bases; unmatched bases: 10. In DNA, the CDR3 is TGTGCCAGCAGCTACACCGGGACTAGTGGGGCCTACGAGCAGTACTTC. Its translation: CASSYTGTSGAYEQYF.

This chain joins TRBV24-1 and TRBJ2-4; D tentatively fits TRBD1 or TRBD2 (5 bases each). This CDR3 contains 11 residues. V shed 6 bases and J shed 7 bases, with 6 bases lying between them. Germline V gene data show CDR1 as KGHDR and CDR2 as SFDVKD. CDR3 nucleotides: TGTGCCACCAGTTGGGGGAACATTCAGTACTTC. This encodes CATSWGNIQYF.

The chain links TRBV27 to TRBJ2-4; D uncertain. V lost 5 bases and J 0 bases, leaving 8 bases between the germline ends. Germline CDR1 reads MNHEY; CDR2 reads SMNVEV (reference sequence). The CDR3 covers 14 residues. The chain's CDR3 is CASSDGSAKNIQYF. CDR3 coding DNA: TGTGCCAGCAGTGACGGCTCAGCCAAAAACATTCAGTACTTC.

A note on this clonotype: Mismatch with germline at one junction end may stem from a read error. The CDR3 loop is CASRQSALGTDAQYF. In DNA, the CDR3 is TGTGCCAGCAGACAGAGTGCGCTCGGCACAGATGCGCAGTATTTT. The V gene is TRBV2, the J gene TRBJ2-3; D unclear. Germline loops: CDR1 SNHLY, CDR2 FYNNEI. This CDR3 has 15 amino acids. The entire variable domain, with the rest obtained from reference TRBV2 and TRBJ2-3, is as follows: EPEVTQTPSHQVTQMGQEVILRCVPISNHLYFYWYRQILGQKVEFLVSFYNNEISEKSEIFDDQFSVERPDGSNFTLKIRSTKLEDSAMYFCASRQSALGTDAQYFGPGTRLTVL.

There are a few counts of this clonotype. The chain has TRBV7-9 and TRBJ2-3, with 7 bases matching TRBD1. V was pared by 5 bases and J by 2 bases, with 4 bases of the junction left unmatched. Germline V gives CDR1 SEHNR, CDR2 FQNEAQ (reference sequence). The CDR3 loop spans 14 amino acids. The CDR3 protein is CASSPTGFTDTQYF. The CDR3 DNA reads as TGTGCCAGCAGCCCGACAGGGTTCACAGATACGCAGTATTTT.

The gene calls are TRBV28 and TRBJ1-2; 8 nucleotides match TRBD1. The V gene end was trimmed by 2 bases and the J gene end by 4 bases; junction bases not matched to a gene: 3. Germline V CDR1 and CDR2: MDHEN, SYDVKM. CDR3 length: 14 residues. The CDR3 DNA reads as TGTGCCAGCAGTTTAACGGGACAGGCCTATGGCTACACCTTC. Translation gives CASSLTGQAYGYTF.

This chain uses TRBV5-1 with TRBJ2-7; D is uncertain. Germline values: CDR1 SGHRS, CDR2 YFSETQ. The CDR3 is 15 residues long. Trimming took off 3 bases at V and 0 bases at J, with 13 bases between the two ends. The CDR3 loop reads CASSSTDGSSYEQYF. CDR3 coding DNA: TGCGCCAGCAGCTCAACGGACGGAAGCTCCTACGAGCAGTACTTC.

The CDR3 region is CASSSRTGGPSYNEQFF. DNA for the CDR3: TGTGCCAGCAGTTCCCGGACCGGAGGGCCCTCCTACAATGAGCAGTTCTTC. The chain combines TRBV28 with TRBJ2-1, with a possible D match to TRBD2 (6 bases). CDR3 length: 17 amino acids. The germline gives CDR1 MDHEN, CDR2 SYDVKM. Trimming removed 4 bases from V and 0 bases from J, with 16 bases in between. The complete variable domain, with remaining parts taken from reference TRBV28 and TRBJ2-1, reads DVKVTQSSRYLVKRTGEKVFLECVQDMDHENMFWYRQDPGLGLRLIYFSYDVKMKEKGDIPEGYSVSREKKERFSLILESASTNQTSMYLCASSSRTGGPSYNEQFFGPGTRLTVL.

The rearrangement links TRBV29-1 to TRBJ2-1, with D possibly being TRBD1 (6 bases). This CDR3 has 15 amino acids. The ends were cut back, 0 bases at V and 8 bases at J, with 17 bases in the middle. Germline V CDR1 and CDR2: SQVTM, ANQGSEA. The CDR3 reads CSVEDRPVRGYEQFF. CDR3 coding DNA: TGCAGCGTTGAAGATAGGCCGGTCAGGGGCTATGAGCAGTTCTTC.

The rearrangement uses TRBV29-1 and TRBJ2-3; no definite D call. The CDR3 consists of 15 residues. Germline values: CDR1 SQVTM, CDR2 ANQGSEA. V was pared by 6 bases and J by 0 bases, with 16 bases between. The CDR3 loop is CSVDSYLTSTDTQYF. The CDR3 nucleotides read TGCAGCGTCGACTCCTATTTGACTAGCACAGATACGCAGTATTTT.

V and J are TRBV5-5 and TRBJ2-5, with a tentative D call TRBD2 (5 bases). CDR3 length: 15 amino acids. CDR1 and CDR2 (germline): SGHKS, YYEKEE (reference sequence). V was cut by 0 bases and J by 0 bases, with 9 bases left in between. DNA of the CDR3: TGTGCCAGCAGCTTGGCAGTAGCGAACCAAGAGACCCAGTACTTC. This sequence encodes CASSLAVANQETQYF.

The chain couples TRBV20-1 to TRBJ1-1; 10 positions match TRBD1. J gave up 6 bases and V 5 bases, and 12 bases lay outside the gene matches. Germline V gene lookup returns CDR1 DFQATT and CDR2 SNEGSKA (reference sequence). This CDR3 region has 15 residues. The CDR3 region is CSAGPRDRGLSEAFF. CDR3 nucleotides: TGCAGTGCTGGACCCCGGGACAGGGGCTTGTCTGAAGCTTTCTTT.

This clonotype was detected only a few times. V is TRBV29-1 and J is TRBJ1-4; 10 bases fit TRBD1. Germline V gives CDR1 SQVTM, CDR2 ANQGSEA. After removal of 4 bases from V and 14 bases from J, the junction contained 7 bases not matched to a gene. This CDR3 has 12 residues. The CDR3 spells CSVGTGGGKLFF. DNA of the CDR3: TGCAGCGTTGGGACAGGGGGTGGAAAGCTGTTTTTT.

This clonotype was counted a few times. V usage is TRBV6-5 and J usage is TRBJ2-2; D is ambiguous. V was clipped by 0 bases and J by 6 bases, with 5 bases between them. The CDR3 has 13 residues. In germline, CDR1 is MNHEY, CDR2 SVGAGI. Here the CDR3 reads CASSYSTAGELFF. The CDR3 nucleotides read TGTGCCAGCAGTTACTCGACGGCCGGGGAGCTGTTTTTT.

This clonotype was recorded a few times. This chain joins TRBV6-5 and TRBJ1-5; D gene uncertain. Trimming stripped 6 bases from V and 10 bases from J, with 13 bases between. The germline gives CDR1 MNHEY, CDR2 SVGAGI. This CDR3 comprises 12 residues. The CDR3 protein is CASSLLSGPQHF. The CDR3, as DNA: TGTGCCAGCAGCCTCCTGAGCGGTCCCCAGCATTTT.